Presented here are 16 T cell receptor beta chains from one specimen sequenced in a study of T cell repertoires in cytomegalovirus infection (dated by TCRdb to between 2018 and 2020). This sample was sequenced with an Illumina HiSeq 1500. In TCRdb, the public reads were trimmed at Q25 with fastp and aligned with MiXCR, with productive beta chains retained. Each CDR3 protein gets just one entry, which takes the most common genes and DNA from the rows behind it. This sample is represented by 290,000 or so distinct CDR3 sequences; about 25% of them were singletons. Together, the top ten hold 14% of the sample. Sample: PBMCs. These receptors came from a human donor in good health (CMV status not recorded). Some clones in this sample may be carry-over from other donors' samples.

Only a few counts were recorded for this clonotype. The J gene is TRBJ2-3, the V gene TRBV20-1, with TRBD2 matching over 13 bases. CDR1 is DFQATT, CDR2 SNEGSKA, per germline (reference sequence). This CDR3 is 15 amino acids long. J gave up 5 bases and V 3 bases, and 5 bases lay outside the gene matches. DNA of the CDR3: TGCAGTGCTAGGTTAGGACTAGCGGGAGTAGATACGCAGTATTTT. Protein product: CSARLGLAGVDTQYF.

This clonotype was detected a few times. The chain is built from TRBV11-2 and TRBJ2-7; 12 positions agree with TRBD2. Germline V CDR1 and CDR2: SGHAT, FQNNGV. The V and J ends lost 0 bases and 0 bases, in that order; junction bases with no gene match: 0. There are 16 residues in the CDR3. The CDR3 here is CASSLELAGGSYEQYF. The CDR3 coding sequence is TGTGCCAGCAGCTTAGAACTAGCGGGAGGCTCCTACGAGCAGTACTTC.

The genes are TRBV28 and TRBJ1-2, with D unclear. This CDR3 spans 15 amino acids. Trimming removed 3 bases from V and 2 bases from J, with 13 bases in between. Germline lookup yields CDR1 MDHEN and CDR2 SYDVKM. The CDR3 loop is CASSFRLGSNYGYTF. For the CDR3, the DNA is TGTGCCAGCAGTTTTAGATTAGGATCCAACTATGGCTACACCTTC.

Details on this clonotype: Being one base from a much bigger clone, this may be a read error. CDR3 region: CASSSGTSGRGRQFF. CDR3 DNA: TGTGCCAGCAGCTCCGGGACTAGCGGGAGGGGACGGCAGTTCTTC. V usage is TRBV7-6 and J usage is TRBJ2-1; 16 bases line up with TRBD2. CDR1 is SGHVS, CDR2 FNYEAQ, per germline. Losses at the gene ends were 4 bases for V and 12 bases for J; bases not matched to a gene: 6. CDR3 length: 15 amino acids.

A few counts support this clonotype. The rearrangement uses TRBV7-9 and TRBJ2-7; D is unresolved. CDR1 is SEHNR, CDR2 FQNEAQ, per germline (reference sequence). CDR3 length: 15 amino acids. Trimming stripped 5 bases from V and 0 bases from J, with 14 bases between. The CDR3 bases are TGTGCCAGCAGCCCAACTCAGAAATTCTCCTACGAGCAGTACTTC. Its translation: CASSPTQKFSYEQYF.

This clonotype was picked up a small number of times. The rearrangement uses TRBV7-6 and TRBJ2-1; D remains ambiguous. The germline gives CDR1 SGHVS, CDR2 FNYEAQ. Between the trimmed V and J ends, which lost 4 bases and 5 bases, there was a span of 24 bases. CDR3 size: 18 residues. CDR3 residues: CASSYSLSVGQGNNEQFF. In DNA, the CDR3 is TGTGCCAGCAGCTACAGCCTCTCGGTGGGCCAAGGGAACAATGAGCAGTTCTTC.

This clonotype was counted a few times. This chain connects TRBV10-3 to TRBJ1-1; D is uncertain. Germline CDR1 ENHRY, CDR2 SYGVKD. CDR3 length: 14 amino acids. V was trimmed by 2 bases and J by 4 bases, leaving 11 bases between them. The DNA of the CDR3 is TGTGCCATCAGTGAGAGTCAGAAGGCCACTGAAGCTTTCTTT. Translating gives CAISESQKATEAFF.

This rearrangement joins TRBV12-3 or TRBV12-4 to TRBJ1-5; TRBD1 might be the D (6 bases). This CDR3 spans 14 amino acids. The V gene lost 5 bases and the J gene lost 5 bases, with 13 bases spanning the gap. This CDR3 reads CASSLTGFDQPQHF. CDR3 bases: TGTGCCAGCAGTCTAACAGGGTTCGATCAGCCCCAGCATTTT.

With regard to this clonotype: Since no conserved phenylalanine or tryptophan closes the CDR3, a read error is the likely cause. V is TRBV5-1 and J is TRBJ2-7, with TRBD1 matching 7 bases. The germline V gene encodes CDR1 SGHRS and CDR2 YFSETQ. This CDR3 has 14 residues. J gave up 6 bases and V 0 bases, and 6 bases lay outside the gene matches. CDR3 DNA: TGCGCCAGCAGCTTGGTGGGGACAGTCTCCGAGCAGTACTCC. The encoded protein is CASSLVGTVSEQYS.

This chain uses TRBV4-1 with TRBJ1-5, with D uncertain. Germline V lookup: CDR1 MGHRA, CDR2 YSYEKL. This CDR3 contains 12 residues. With 0 bases removed from V and 5 bases from J, the gap between germline ends came to 2 bases. As DNA, the CDR3 is TGCGCCAGCAGCCAAGATCATCAGCCCCAGCATTTT. As protein: CASSQDHQPQHF.

V gene TRBV7-2 combines with J gene TRBJ1-5, with 9 nucleotides matching TRBD1. Germline V gene sequence: CDR1 SGHTA, CDR2 FQGNSA. This CDR3 comprises 15 residues. The ends lost 5 bases at V and 6 bases at J; junction bases unmatched: 8. CDR3 amino acids: CASSNSGTGFQPQHF. The CDR3 DNA follows: TGTGCCAGCAGCAACTCCGGGACAGGGTTTCAGCCCCAGCATTTT.

This clonotype has only a few counts. The genes are TRBV3-1 and TRBJ2-1; no reliable D call. Per the germline V gene, CDR1 is LGHDT and CDR2 is YNNKEL (reference sequence). The CDR3 has 13 amino acids. Trimming shortened V by 1 base and J by 7 bases, and 8 bases separated the two germline ends. For the CDR3, the DNA is TGTGCCAGCAGCCAAGTTATCCGGAATGAGCAGTTCTTC. It specifies CASSQVIRNEQFF.

The J gene is TRBJ2-1, the V gene TRBV12-3 or TRBV12-4, with 11 bases that match TRBD2. This CDR3 has 15 amino acids. The V segment lost 5 bases and the J segment 9 bases; nucleotides outside the gene matches: 9. The CDR3 sequence is CASSPTSGRGGEQFF. As DNA, the CDR3 is TGTGCCAGCAGTCCCACTAGCGGGAGAGGGGGTGAGCAGTTCTTC.

In this sample, this clonotype turned up many times. The chain has TRBV7-2 and TRBJ2-7; 12 bases are a match to TRBD2. Germline trimming cut 6 bases from V and 6 bases from J; bases unmatched to any gene: 6. CDR1 is SGHTA and CDR2 is FQGNSA in the germline V gene. The CDR3 totals 14 residues. The CDR3 DNA sequence: TGTGCCAGCAGACTAGCGGGGGGCGGGGCCGAGCAGTACTTC. This gives the protein CASRLAGGGAEQYF.

This clonotype has a count of ten or more. This chain connects TRBV28 to TRBJ1-1, with D perhaps matching TRBD1 (6 bases). The CDR3 spans 12 residues. CDR1 MDHEN and CDR2 SYDVKM come from the germline V gene. Trimming left V 5 bases short and J 7 bases short, with 11 bases between. The CDR3 DNA reads TGTGCCAGCAGTGGACAGACACATGAAGCTTTCTTT. Translated: CASSGQTHEAFF.

The chain is built from TRBV20-1 and TRBJ1-5; D possibly corresponds to TRBD1 (5 bases). V lost 4 bases and J lost 12, with 16 bases in between. The CDR3 loop spans 12 amino acids. CDR1 is DFQATT and CDR2 is SNEGSKA in the germline V gene (reference sequence). CDR3 protein: CSANGASKGQHF. Here the CDR3 DNA reads TGCAGTGCTAACGGGGCCTCGAAGGGCCAGCATTTT.